Sequencing of this T cell receptor beta chain was carried out in a study of long-term antiretroviral therapy in people with HIV. Study as a whole: The earliest samples came from an era when ART typically awaited falling CD4 counts. Study results and limitations: Repertoires in HIV (unlike those of controls) had narrower CDR3 length ranges. Diversity measured after ART increased yet remained under transplant donor controls. Within the repertoire, clones expanded before ART were dominant at all time points.

Survey-level resolution applied to immunoSEQ assay v3.0. The protocol was immunoSEQ multiplex PCR, while the TCRdb copy is restricted to in-frame clones and leaves out a portion. The sample has about 25,000 clones; around 76% are singletons. As concerns this clone: Its antigen is unidentified.

The germline V gene encodes CDR1 MDHEN and CDR2 SYDVKM. The trim removed 3 bases at V and 7 bases at J, leaving 8 bases unmatched. This CDR3 comprises 14 residues. The V and J genes are TRBV28 and TRBJ1-2; 7 bases are shared with TRBD1. The sequence was collected from a woman aged 35 to 49 with HIV. Material: unsorted PBMCs, obtained 0.5 years after starting antiretroviral therapy. CDR3 DNA sequence: TGTGCCAGCAGTTTCCCCGACAGGGCCGGTGGCTACACCTTC. Residues: CASSFPDRAGGYTF.